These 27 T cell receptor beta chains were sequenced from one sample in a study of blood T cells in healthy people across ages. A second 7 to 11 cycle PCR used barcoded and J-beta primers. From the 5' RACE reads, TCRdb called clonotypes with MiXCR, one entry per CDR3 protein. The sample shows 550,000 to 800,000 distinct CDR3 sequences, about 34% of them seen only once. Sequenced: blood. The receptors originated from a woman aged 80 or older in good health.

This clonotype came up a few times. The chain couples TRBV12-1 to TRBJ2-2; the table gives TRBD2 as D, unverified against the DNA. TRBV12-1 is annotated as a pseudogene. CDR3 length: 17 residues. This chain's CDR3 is CASSPPGLAGEPGELFF. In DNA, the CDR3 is TGTGCCAGCAGCCCGCCGGGACTAGCGGGCGAGCCCGGGGAGCTGTTTTTT.

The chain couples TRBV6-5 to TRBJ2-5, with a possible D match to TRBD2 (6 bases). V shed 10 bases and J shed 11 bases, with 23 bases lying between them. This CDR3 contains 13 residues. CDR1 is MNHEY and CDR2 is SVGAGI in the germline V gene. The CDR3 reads CATGETRRNVQYF. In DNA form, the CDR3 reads TGTGCCACCGGGGAGACTAGACGGAATGTGCAGTACTTC.

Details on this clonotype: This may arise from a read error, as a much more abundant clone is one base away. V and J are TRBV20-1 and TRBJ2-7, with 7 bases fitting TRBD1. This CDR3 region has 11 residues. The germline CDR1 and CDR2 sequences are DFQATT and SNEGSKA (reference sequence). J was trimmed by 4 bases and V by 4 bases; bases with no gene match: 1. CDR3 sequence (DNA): TGCAGTGCTAAGGACAGGTACGAGCAGTACTTC. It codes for CSAKDRYEQYF.

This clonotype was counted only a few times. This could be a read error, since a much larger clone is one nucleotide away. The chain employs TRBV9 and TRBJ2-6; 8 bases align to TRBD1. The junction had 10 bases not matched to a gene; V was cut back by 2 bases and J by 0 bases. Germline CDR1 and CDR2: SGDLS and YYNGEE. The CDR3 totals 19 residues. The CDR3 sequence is CASSVPMGTGPSGANVLTF. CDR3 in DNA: TGTGCCAGCAGCGTGCCCATGGGGACAGGTCCCTCTGGGGCCAACGTCCTGACTTTC.

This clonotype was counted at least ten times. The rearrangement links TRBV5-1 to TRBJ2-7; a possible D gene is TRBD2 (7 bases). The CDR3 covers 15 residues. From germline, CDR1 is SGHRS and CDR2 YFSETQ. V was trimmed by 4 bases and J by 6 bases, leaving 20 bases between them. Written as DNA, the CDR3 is TGCGCCAGCAGCCCTTTACAGGGAGGGTTTGGCGAGCAGTACTTC. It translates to CASSPLQGGFGEQYF.

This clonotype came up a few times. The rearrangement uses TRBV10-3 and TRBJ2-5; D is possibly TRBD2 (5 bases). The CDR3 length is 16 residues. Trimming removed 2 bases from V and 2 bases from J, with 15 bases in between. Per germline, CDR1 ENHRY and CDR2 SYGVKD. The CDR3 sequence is CAISELSRDKQETQYF. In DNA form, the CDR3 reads TGTGCCATCAGTGAGCTCTCCCGGGATAAGCAAGAGACCCAGTACTTC.

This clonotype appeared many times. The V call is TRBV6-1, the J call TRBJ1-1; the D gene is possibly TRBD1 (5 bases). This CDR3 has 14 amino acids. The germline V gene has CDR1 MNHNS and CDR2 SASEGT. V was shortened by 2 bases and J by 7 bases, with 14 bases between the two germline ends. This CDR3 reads CASSERQPGNEAFF. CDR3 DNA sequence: TGTGCCAGCAGTGAACGACAGCCCGGTAATGAAGCTTTCTTT.

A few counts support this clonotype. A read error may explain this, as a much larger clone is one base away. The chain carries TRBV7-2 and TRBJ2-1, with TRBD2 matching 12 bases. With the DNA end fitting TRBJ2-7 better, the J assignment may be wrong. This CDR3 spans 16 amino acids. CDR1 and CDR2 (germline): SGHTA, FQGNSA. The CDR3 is CASSLTSGGTYNEQYF. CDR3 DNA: TGTGCCAGCAGCTTGACTAGCGGGGGAACCTACAATGAGCAGTACTTC.

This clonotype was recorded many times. The CDR3 DNA sequence: TGCGCCAGCAGCCCTGGCCCGGGCCGGGGTGGGGATACGCAGTATTTT. Protein product: CASSPGPGRGGDTQYF. The chain links TRBV5-1 to TRBJ2-3, with D possibly matching TRBD2 (5 bases). This CDR3 comprises 16 residues. In germline, CDR1 is SGHRS, CDR2 YFSETQ. V was shortened by 4 bases and J by 6 bases, with 21 bases between the two germline ends. The entire variable domain, with the rest obtained from reference TRBV5-1 and TRBJ2-3, is as follows: KAGVTQTPRYLIKTRGQQVTLSCSPISGHRSVSWYQQTPGQGLQFLFEYFSETQRNKGNFPGRFSGRQFSNSRSEMNVSTLELGDSALYLCASSPGPGRGGDTQYFGPGTRLTVL.

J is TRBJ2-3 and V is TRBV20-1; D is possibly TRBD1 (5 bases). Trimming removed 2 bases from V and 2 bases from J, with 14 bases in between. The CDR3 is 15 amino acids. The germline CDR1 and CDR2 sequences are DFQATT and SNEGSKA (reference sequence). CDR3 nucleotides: TGCAGTGCTAGACGAGGACATACTAACACAGATACGCAGTATTTT. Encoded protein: CSARRGHTNTDTQYF.

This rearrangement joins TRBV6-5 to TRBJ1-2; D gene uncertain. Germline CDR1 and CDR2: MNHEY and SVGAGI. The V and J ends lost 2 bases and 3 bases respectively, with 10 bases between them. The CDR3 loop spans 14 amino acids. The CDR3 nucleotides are TGTGCCAGCAGTTACATTGCTGTGGACTATGGCTACACCTTC. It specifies CASSYIAVDYGYTF.

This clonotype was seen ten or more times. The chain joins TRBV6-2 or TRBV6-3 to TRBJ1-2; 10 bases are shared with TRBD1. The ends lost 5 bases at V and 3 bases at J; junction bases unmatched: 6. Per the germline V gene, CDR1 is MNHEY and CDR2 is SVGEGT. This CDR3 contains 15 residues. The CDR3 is CASSGPGQGDYGYTF. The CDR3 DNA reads TGTGCCAGCAGTGGCCCCGGACAGGGGGACTATGGCTACACCTTC.

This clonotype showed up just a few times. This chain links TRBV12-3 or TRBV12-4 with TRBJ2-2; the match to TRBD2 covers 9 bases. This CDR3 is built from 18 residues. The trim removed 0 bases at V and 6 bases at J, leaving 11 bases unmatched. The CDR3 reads CASSLAAGGTSISGELFF. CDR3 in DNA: TGTGCCAGCAGTTTAGCAGCGGGGGGAACAAGTATATCCGGGGAGCTGTTTTTT.

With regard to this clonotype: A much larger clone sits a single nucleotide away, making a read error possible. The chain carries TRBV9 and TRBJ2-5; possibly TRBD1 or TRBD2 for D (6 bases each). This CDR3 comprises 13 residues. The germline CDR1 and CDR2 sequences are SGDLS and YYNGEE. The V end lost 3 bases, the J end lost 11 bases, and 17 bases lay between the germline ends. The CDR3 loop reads CASSGGAKNEQYF. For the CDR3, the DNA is TGTGCCAGCAGCGGGGGGGCCAAGAATGAGCAGTACTTC.

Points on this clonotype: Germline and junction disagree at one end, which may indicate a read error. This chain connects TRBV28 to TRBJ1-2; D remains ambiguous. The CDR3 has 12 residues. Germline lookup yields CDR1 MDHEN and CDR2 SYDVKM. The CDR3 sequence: CACSPGIYGYTF. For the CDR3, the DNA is TGTGCCTGCAGCCCCGGAATATATGGCTACACCTTC.

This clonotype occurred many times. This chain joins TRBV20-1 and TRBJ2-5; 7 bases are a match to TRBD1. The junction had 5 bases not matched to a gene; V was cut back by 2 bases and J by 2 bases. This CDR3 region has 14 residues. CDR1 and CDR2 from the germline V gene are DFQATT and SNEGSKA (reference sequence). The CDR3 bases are TGCAGTGCTAGAAACAGGGGTCTTCAAGAGACCCAGTACTTC. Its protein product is CSARNRGLQETQYF.

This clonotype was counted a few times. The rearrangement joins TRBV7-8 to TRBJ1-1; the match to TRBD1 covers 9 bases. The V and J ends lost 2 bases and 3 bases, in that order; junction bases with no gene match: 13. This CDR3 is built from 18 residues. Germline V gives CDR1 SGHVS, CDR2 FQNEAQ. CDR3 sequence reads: CASSLHRGLSKKDTEAFF. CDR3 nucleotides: TGTGCCAGCAGCTTACACAGGGGGCTAAGTAAGAAGGACACTGAAGCTTTCTTT.

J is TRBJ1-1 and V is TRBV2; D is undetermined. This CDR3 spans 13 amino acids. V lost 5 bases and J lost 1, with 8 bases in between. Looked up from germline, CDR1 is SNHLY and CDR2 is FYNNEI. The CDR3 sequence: CASSPEPNTEAFF. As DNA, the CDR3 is TGTGCCAGCAGTCCAGAACCGAACACTGAAGCTTTCTTT.

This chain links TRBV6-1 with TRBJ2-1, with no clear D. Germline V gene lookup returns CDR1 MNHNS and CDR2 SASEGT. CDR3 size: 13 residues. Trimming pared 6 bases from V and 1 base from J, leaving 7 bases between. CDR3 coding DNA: TGTGCCAGCAGGTCACAGTCCTACAATGAGCAGTTCTTC. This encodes CASRSQSYNEQFF.

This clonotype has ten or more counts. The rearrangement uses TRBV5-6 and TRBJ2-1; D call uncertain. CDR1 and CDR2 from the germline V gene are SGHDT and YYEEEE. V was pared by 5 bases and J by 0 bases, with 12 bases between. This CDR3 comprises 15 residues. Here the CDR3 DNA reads TGTGCCAGCAGTGACGCCCCGAGCTCCTACAATGAGCAGTTCTTC. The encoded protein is CASSDAPSSYNEQFF.

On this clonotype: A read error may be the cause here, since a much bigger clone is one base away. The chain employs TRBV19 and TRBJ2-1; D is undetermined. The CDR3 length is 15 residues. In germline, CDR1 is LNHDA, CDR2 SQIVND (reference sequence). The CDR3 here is CASSIGGSSYNERFF. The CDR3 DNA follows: TGTGCCAGTAGTATAGGGGGAAGCTCCTACAATGAGCGGTTCTTC.

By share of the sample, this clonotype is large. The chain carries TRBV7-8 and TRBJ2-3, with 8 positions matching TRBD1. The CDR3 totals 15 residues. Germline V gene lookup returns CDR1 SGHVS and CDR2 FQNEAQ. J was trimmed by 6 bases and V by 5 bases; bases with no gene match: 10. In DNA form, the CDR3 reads TGTGCCAGCAGCCGCGGGACAGGCTGGGCCGATACGCAGTATTTT. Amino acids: CASSRGTGWADTQYF.

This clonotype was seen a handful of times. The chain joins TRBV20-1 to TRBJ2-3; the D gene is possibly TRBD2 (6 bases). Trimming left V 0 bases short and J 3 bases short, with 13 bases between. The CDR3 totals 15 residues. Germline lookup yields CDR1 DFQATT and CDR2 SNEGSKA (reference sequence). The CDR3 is CSARDSSGWTDTQYF. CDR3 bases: TGCAGTGCTAGAGATTCCAGCGGGTGGACAGATACGCAGTATTTT.

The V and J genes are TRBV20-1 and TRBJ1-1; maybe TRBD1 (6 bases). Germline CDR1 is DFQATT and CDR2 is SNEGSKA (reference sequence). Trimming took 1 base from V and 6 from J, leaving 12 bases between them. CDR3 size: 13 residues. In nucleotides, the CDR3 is TGCAGTGCTAGAGTCAGGGAGGGGGCTGAAGCTTTCTTT. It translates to CSARVREGAEAFF.

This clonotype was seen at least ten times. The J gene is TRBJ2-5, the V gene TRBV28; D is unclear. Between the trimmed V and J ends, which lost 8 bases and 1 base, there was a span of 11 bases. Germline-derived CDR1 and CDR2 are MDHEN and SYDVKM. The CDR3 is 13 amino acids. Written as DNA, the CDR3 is TGTGCCAGCGTCCCCTCGGGCCAAGAGACCCAGTACTTC. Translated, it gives CASVPSGQETQYF.

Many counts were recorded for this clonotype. CDR3 sequence reads: CSVRHGLLDTQYF. DNA for the CDR3: TGCAGCGTTCGACACGGTCTATTGGATACGCAGTATTTT. J is TRBJ2-3 and V is TRBV29-1; unclear D gene. V lost 5 bases and J lost 6, with 15 bases in between. From germline, CDR1 is SQVTM and CDR2 ANQGSEA. This CDR3 spans 13 amino acids.

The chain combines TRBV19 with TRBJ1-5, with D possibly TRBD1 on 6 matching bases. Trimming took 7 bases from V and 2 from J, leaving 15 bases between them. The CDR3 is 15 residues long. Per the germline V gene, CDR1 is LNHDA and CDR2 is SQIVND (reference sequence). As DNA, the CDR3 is TGTGCCAGTAACCCGGCGGGGGGCGGCAATCAGCCCCAGCATTTT. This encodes CASNPAGGGNQPQHF.